Sequencing of this T cell receptor beta chain was carried out in a study of technical replicates of blood from several donors. Generated by immunoSEQ multiplex PCR, the TCRdb table keeps only in-frame clones and is missing some. The data contain 70,000 to 85,000 clones, around 92% of them singletons. V trimming: 4 bases; J trimming: 4 bases; junction bases outside the gene matches: 5. Germline CDR1 and CDR2: SGHNT and YYREEE (reference sequence). This CDR3 region has 15 residues. The source material was T cells isolated from PBMCs. The V gene is TRBV5-4, the J gene TRBJ1-5; 10 bases are shared with TRBD1. The receptor comes from a human donor in good health. For the CDR3, the DNA is TGTGCCAGCAGCCGGGACAGGGGCGAAAATCAGCCCCAGCATTTT. Encoded protein: CASSRDRGENQPQHF.